The 26 T cell receptor beta chains in this list originate from one sample, sequenced in a study of CD8+ T cells in alopecia areata. Extracted RNA was reverse transcribed into cDNA, the sequencing template. Assay: immunoSEQ multiplex PCR; the TCRdb copy retains only in-frame clones and omits some. This repertoire shows some 220,000 clones, about three fifths found once; its top ten account for roughly 1.5%. Treatment here: oral pan-JAK inhibitor, 5-10 mg twice daily. Sample: CD4+ T cells sorted from blood, taken at week 4, from a patient treated with tofacitinib. These receptors all come from a human donor with alopecia areata.

A few counts support this clone. In the same sample, other DNA sequences code for this CDR3. The CDR3 DNA reads as TGTGCCTGGAGTGTTGGAGAGACCCAGTACTTC. This gives the protein CAWSVGETQYF. This chain joins TRBV30 and TRBJ2-5; D gene unclear. V shed 0 bases and J shed 4 bases, with 3 bases lying between them. Per germline, CDR1 GTSNPN and CDR2 SVGIG (reference sequence). The CDR3 is 11 residues long. The whole variable domain, filled in from reference TRBV30 and TRBJ2-5, reads SQTIHQWPATLVQPVGSPLSLECTVEGTSNPNLYWYRQAAGRGLQLLFYSVGIGQISSEVPQNLSASRPQDRQFILSSKKLLLSDSGFYLCAWSVGETQYFGPGTRLLVL.

As to this clone: A much more abundant neighbour one base away suggests this may be a read error. V is TRBV7-3 and J is TRBJ1-1; 8 bases fit TRBD1. The V segment lost 2 bases and the J segment 4 bases; nucleotides outside the gene matches: 0. Germline V CDR1 and CDR2: SGHTA, FQGTGA. This CDR3 comprises 13 residues. CDR3 in DNA: TGTGCCAGCAGCTTACAGGGGGCCACTGAAGCTTTCTTT. Its translation: CASSLQGATEAFF.

The chain has TRBV29-1 and TRBJ1-1; D not resolved. Germline CDR1 is SQVTM and CDR2 is ANQGSEA. The CDR3 is made up of 13 amino acids. Trimming shortened V by 4 bases and J by 0 bases, and 9 bases separated the two germline ends. CDR3 sequence: CSVGPQVNTEAFF. CDR3 nucleotides: TGCAGCGTTGGGCCACAAGTGAACACTGAAGCTTTCTTT.

The chain carries TRBV30 and TRBJ2-6; TRBD1 matches at 8 bases. This CDR3 is 15 amino acids long. Per germline, CDR1 GTSNPN and CDR2 SVGIG (reference sequence). With 5 bases clipped from V and 1 base from J, the junction kept 4 bases outside the gene matches. The DNA for the CDR3 is TGTGCCTGGGCTACAGGGGGATCTGGGGCCAACGTCCTGACTTTC. This sequence encodes CAWATGGSGANVLTF.

This chain joins TRBV4-3 and TRBJ2-3, with unresolved D. Germline loops: CDR1 LGHNA, CDR2 YSLEER. The CDR3 is 16 residues long. V lost 0 bases to trimming and J lost 2 bases, with 12 bases between them. The CDR3 coding sequence is TGCGCCAGCAGCCAAGAGCCTCCGGCAGTCACAGATACGCAGTATTTT. Its protein is CASSQEPPAVTDTQYF.

This clone was observed a handful of times. V gene TRBV15 combines with J gene TRBJ1-5; the D is unclear. Germline CDR1 reads LNHNV; CDR2 reads YYDKDF (reference sequence). This CDR3 contains 12 residues. Trimming took 4 bases from V and 7 from J, leaving 8 bases between them. The CDR3 DNA is TGTGCCACCAGCAATTCCGTGCAGCCCCAGCATTTT. Protein: CATSNSVQPQHF.

This sequence joins TRBV29-1 and TRBJ1-4; D remains ambiguous. This CDR3 comprises 13 residues. V lost 7 bases to trimming and J lost 3 bases, with 12 bases between them. CDR1 and CDR2 (germline): SQVTM, ANQGSEA. The CDR3 sequence is CSAIQPPNEKLFF. The CDR3 DNA is TGCAGCGCCATACAGCCGCCTAATGAAAAACTGTTTTTT.

This clone turned up a few times. The chain joins TRBV7-9 to TRBJ1-6; unclear D gene. The V end was cut by 2 bases, the J end by 14 bases, with 13 bases between. The CDR3 totals 13 residues. From germline, CDR1 is SEHNR and CDR2 FQNEAQ (reference sequence). The CDR3: CASSLNSESSLHF. CDR3 coding DNA: TGTGCCAGCAGCTTAAACTCCGAGTCATCCCTCCACTTT.

This sequence joins TRBV29-1 and TRBJ1-2, with 7 bases aligning to TRBD1. The germline gives CDR1 SQVTM, CDR2 ANQGSEA. This CDR3 spans 11 amino acids. Trimming at V came to 8 bases and at J to 6 bases, leaving 6 bases not matched to a gene. CDR3 in DNA: TGCAGCACCCGGGACAGTAATGGCTACACCTTC. It yields the protein CSTRDSNGYTF.

V usage is TRBV9 and J usage is TRBJ2-3, with D unclear. CDR3 length: 12 amino acids. Per the germline V gene, CDR1 is SGDLS and CDR2 is YYNGEE. With 1 base removed from V and 6 bases from J, the gap between germline ends came to 6 bases. The CDR3 region has the DNA TGTGCCAGCAGCGTAAAGGAGGATACGCAGTATTTT. Its translation is CASSVKEDTQYF.

The chain carries TRBV20-1 and TRBJ2-7; D not certain. V was clipped by 0 bases and J by 7 bases, with 7 bases between them. CDR1 DFQATT and CDR2 SNEGSKA come from the germline V gene (reference sequence). This CDR3 region has 11 residues. CDR3 sequence reads: CSARDIREQYF. CDR3 DNA: TGCAGTGCTAGAGATATTCGAGAGCAGTACTTC.

CDR3 sequence reads: CSVLVSGYGYTF. The CDR3 region has the DNA TGCAGCGTTTTAGTTTCCGGCTATGGCTACACCTTC. The V and J genes are TRBV29-1 and TRBJ1-2; no clear D. Between the trimmed V and J ends, which lost 5 bases and 4 bases, there was a span of 11 bases. Germline-derived CDR1 and CDR2 are SQVTM and ANQGSEA. The CDR3 is 12 residues long.

The rearrangement joins TRBV30 to TRBJ1-4, with D possibly being TRBD1 (6 bases). The CDR3 length is 14 residues. Germline CDR1 reads GTSNPN; CDR2 reads SVGIG (reference sequence). Trimming took off 4 bases at V and 6 bases at J, with 15 bases between the two ends. The CDR3: CAWTRKNRDEKLFF. In DNA, the CDR3 is TGTGCCTGGACCAGGAAAAACAGGGATGAAAAACTGTTTTTT.

This chain links TRBV29-1 with TRBJ1-1; TRBD1 agrees at 10 bases. V was clipped by 5 bases and J by 3 bases; unmatched bases: 12. This CDR3 region has 16 residues. CDR1 is SQVTM and CDR2 is ANQGSEA in the germline V gene. CDR3 loop: CSVRSRDRGIDTEAFF. The CDR3 DNA follows: TGCAGCGTTAGAAGCCGGGACAGGGGAATAGACACTGAAGCTTTCTTT. The full variable domain, rest sourced from reference TRBV29-1 and TRBJ1-1, is SAVISQKPSRDICQRGTSLTIQCQVDSQVTMMFWYRQQPGQSLTLIATANQGSEATYESGFVIDKFPISRPNLTFSTLTVSNMSPEDSSIYLCSVRSRDRGIDTEAFFGQGTRLTVV.

The chain has TRBV15 and TRBJ1-2, with TRBD1 as a possible D gene (6 bases). CDR3 length: 14 residues. V gave up 0 bases and J gave up 8 bases, with 13 bases separating them. Germline loops: CDR1 LNHNV, CDR2 YYDKDF (reference sequence). The CDR3: CATSRDPQGNGYTF. The CDR3 DNA is TGTGCCACCAGCAGAGACCCACAGGGAAACGGCTACACCTTC.

The gene calls are TRBV11-2 and TRBJ2-4, with TRBD1 identical over 10 bases. Germline loops: CDR1 SGHAT, CDR2 FQNNGV. The CDR3 runs to 17 residues. Trimming cost V 5 bases and J 1 base; bases outside gene matches: 8. CDR3 sequence reads: CASSREGQGEAKNIQYF. The CDR3 DNA sequence: TGTGCCAGCAGCCGAGAAGGACAGGGGGAGGCCAAAAACATTCAGTACTTC.

V usage is TRBV29-1 and J usage is TRBJ1-2; the D gene is possibly TRBD1 (5 bases). Germline loops: CDR1 SQVTM, CDR2 ANQGSEA. CDR3 length: 11 amino acids. Trimming left V 3 bases short and J 10 bases short, with 12 bases between. The CDR3 region is CSVETVGSYTF. CDR3 in DNA: TGCAGCGTTGAGACAGTAGGGTCCTACACCTTC.

This clone was recorded a few times. The CDR3: CSGNRAFGANVLTF. The CDR3 coding sequence is TGCAGCGGGAACCGGGCCTTCGGGGCCAACGTCCTGACTTTC. The chain links TRBV29-1 to TRBJ2-6; D remains unclear. Germline V lookup: CDR1 SQVTM, CDR2 ANQGSEA. The CDR3 covers 14 residues. V was pared by 7 bases and J by 4 bases, with 14 bases between.

Many counts were recorded for this clone. The chain couples TRBV14 to TRBJ2-3; possibly TRBD1 or TRBD2 for D (6 bases each). The CDR3 covers 14 residues. V was shortened by 2 bases and J by 5 bases, with 11 bases between the two germline ends. Germline V gene data show CDR1 as SGHDN and CDR2 as FVKESK. CDR3 coding DNA: TGTGCCAGCAGCCAAATAGGGGGAGGAGATACGCAGTATTTT. It translates to CASSQIGGGDTQYF.

This clone has only a few counts. The J gene is TRBJ1-5, the V gene TRBV7-2; TRBD1 is a possible D gene (5 bases). Germline assignment: CDR1 SGHTA and CDR2 FQGNSA. The CDR3 is made up of 14 amino acids. The V end lost 3 bases, the J end lost 3 bases, and 9 bases lay between the germline ends. The DNA of the CDR3 is TGTGCCAGCAGCTTTTGGGGGAACAATCAGCCCCAGCATTTT. Translation: CASSFWGNNQPQHF.

The V gene is TRBV29-1, the J gene TRBJ2-2, with a weak D call TRBD2 (5 bases). The V end lost 7 bases, the J end lost 3 bases, and 12 bases lay between the germline ends. This CDR3 is built from 13 residues. CDR1 and CDR2 from the germline V gene are SQVTM and ANQGSEA. CDR3 in DNA: TGCAGCGGGCGACTATCGTACACCGGGGAGCTGTTTTTT. It is translated as CSGRLSYTGELFF.

V usage is TRBV5-1 and J usage is TRBJ2-3; no definite D call. CDR3 size: 14 residues. Germline CDR1 SGHRS, CDR2 YFSETQ. V was shortened by 4 bases and J by 2 bases, with 11 bases between the two germline ends. The CDR3 reads CASSRIDNTDTQYF. The CDR3 DNA reads as TGCGCCAGCAGCCGGATAGACAACACAGATACGCAGTATTTT.

The V call is TRBV30, the J call TRBJ2-2; a possible D gene is TRBD2 (6 bases). This CDR3 is built from 15 residues. V gave up 4 bases and J gave up 5 bases, with 17 bases separating them. The germline V gene encodes CDR1 GTSNPN and CDR2 SVGIG (reference sequence). The CDR3 sequence is CAWNPSPGGTGELFF. CDR3 coding DNA: TGTGCCTGGAACCCCTCTCCCGGGGGAACCGGGGAGCTGTTTTTT.

This clone was found a few times. The V and J genes are TRBV5-1 and TRBJ2-5, with 12 bases fitting TRBD1. The CDR3 sequence is 15 residues long. V was pared by 4 bases and J by 5 bases, with 6 bases of the junction left unmatched. Germline CDR1 SGHRS, CDR2 YFSETQ. Here the CDR3 reads CASSGGTGGDETQYF. Here the CDR3 DNA reads TGCGCCAGCAGCGGCGGGACAGGGGGCGACGAGACCCAGTACTTC.

The chain recombines TRBV4-3 with TRBJ1-1, with TRBD1 as a possible D gene (5 bases). There are 14 residues in the CDR3. V was trimmed by 1 base and J by 1 base, leaving 7 bases between them. Germline lookup yields CDR1 LGHNA and CDR2 YSLEER. CDR3 DNA sequence: TGCGCCAGCAGCCAAGGGGGGGGGAACACTGAAGCTTTCTTT. This encodes CASSQGGGNTEAFF.

The V gene is TRBV4-1, the J gene TRBJ2-1, with D maybe TRBD1 (6 bases). The V gene's germline CDR1 is MGHRA and CDR2 YSYEKL. This CDR3 is 15 amino acids long. Trimming shortened V by 3 bases and J by 7 bases, and 16 bases separated the two germline ends. Written as DNA, the CDR3 is TGCGCCAGCAGCCAGCTCCCCGGGACACTTAATGAGCAGTTCTTC. Translating gives CASSQLPGTLNEQFF.